This TCR beta chain appears in the sequencing data of a study of neurological immune-mediated disorders. cDNA was made by 5'RACE with 10-nucleotide random UMIs. TCRdb analysed the 5' RACE reads with MiXCR anew, one entry per CDR3 protein. The sample gives 84,000 or so distinct CDR3 sequences, over 9% of which show up once; about 1.7% is in the top ten. General study results and limits: In HTLV-1-associated myelopathy, TCR clonal expansion was greatest, and in multiple sclerosis it was least, below healthy controls.

Germline CDR1 reads SGHTA; CDR2 reads FQGTGA. V lost 1 base to trimming and J lost 12 bases, with 7 bases between them. The CDR3 has 11 amino acids. The study drew its healthy controls from blood bank volunteers in Maryland, USA. This clonotype came up many times. Its matching antigen is unknown. This sequence originates from a man between 40 and 49 years old in good health. V usage is TRBV7-3 and J usage is TRBJ2-1; no definite D call. Sequencing input: PBMCs. CDR3 amino acids: CASSLNSLQFF. As DNA, the CDR3 is TGTGCCAGCAGCTTAAACAGCTTGCAGTTCTTC. Variable domain in full (rest from reference TRBV7-3 and TRBJ2-1): GAGVSQTPSNKVTEKGKYVELRCDPISGHTALYWYRQSLGQGPEFLIYFQGTGAADDSGLPNDRFFAVRPEGSVSTLKIQRTERGDSAVYLCASSLNSLQFFGPGTRLTVL.